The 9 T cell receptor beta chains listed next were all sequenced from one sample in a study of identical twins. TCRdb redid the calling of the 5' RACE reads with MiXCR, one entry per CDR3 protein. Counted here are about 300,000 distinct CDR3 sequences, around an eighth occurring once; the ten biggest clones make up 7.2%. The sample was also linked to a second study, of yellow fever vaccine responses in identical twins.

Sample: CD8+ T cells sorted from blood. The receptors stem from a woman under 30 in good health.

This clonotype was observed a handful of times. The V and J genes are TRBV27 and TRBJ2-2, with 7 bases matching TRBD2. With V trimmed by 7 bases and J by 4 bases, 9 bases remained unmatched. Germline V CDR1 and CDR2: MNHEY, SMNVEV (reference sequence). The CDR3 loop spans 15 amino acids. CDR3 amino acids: CASKTGGSPTGELFF. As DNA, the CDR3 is TGTGCCAGCAAAACGGGCGGGAGCCCCACCGGGGAGCTGTTTTTT.

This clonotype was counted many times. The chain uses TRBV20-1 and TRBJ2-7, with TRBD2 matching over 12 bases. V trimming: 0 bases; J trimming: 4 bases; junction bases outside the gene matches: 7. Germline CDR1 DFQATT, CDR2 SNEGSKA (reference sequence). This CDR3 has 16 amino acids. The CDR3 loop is CSARDSLAGGRYEQYF. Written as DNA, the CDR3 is TGCAGTGCTAGAGATTCACTAGCGGGAGGTCGGTACGAGCAGTACTTC.

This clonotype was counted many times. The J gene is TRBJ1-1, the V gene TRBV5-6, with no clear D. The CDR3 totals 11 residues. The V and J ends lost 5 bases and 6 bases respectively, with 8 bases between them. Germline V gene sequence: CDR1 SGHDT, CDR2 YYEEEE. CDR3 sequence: CASRQGAEAFF. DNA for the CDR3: TGTGCCAGCAGACAAGGAGCTGAAGCTTTCTTT. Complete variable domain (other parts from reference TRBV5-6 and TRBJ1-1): DAGVTQSPTHLIKTRGQQVTLRCSPKSGHDTVSWYQQALGQGPQFIFQYYEEEERQRGNFPDRFSGHQFPNYSSELNVNALLLGDSALYLCASRQGAEAFFGQGTRLTVV.

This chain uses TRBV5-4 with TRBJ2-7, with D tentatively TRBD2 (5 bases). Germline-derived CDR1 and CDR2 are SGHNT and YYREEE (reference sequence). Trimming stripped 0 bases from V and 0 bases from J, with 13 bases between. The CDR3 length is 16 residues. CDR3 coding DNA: TGTGCCAGCAGCTTGGGGCCAGCGGAGAACTCCTACGAGCAGTACTTC. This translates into CASSLGPAENSYEQYF.

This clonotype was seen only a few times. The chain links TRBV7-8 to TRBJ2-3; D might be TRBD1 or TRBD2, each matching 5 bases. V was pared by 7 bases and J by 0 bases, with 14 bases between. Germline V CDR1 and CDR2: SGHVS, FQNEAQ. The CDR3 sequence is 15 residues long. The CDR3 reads CASMPREYSTDTQYF. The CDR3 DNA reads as TGTGCCAGCATGCCCAGGGAGTATAGCACAGATACGCAGTATTTT.

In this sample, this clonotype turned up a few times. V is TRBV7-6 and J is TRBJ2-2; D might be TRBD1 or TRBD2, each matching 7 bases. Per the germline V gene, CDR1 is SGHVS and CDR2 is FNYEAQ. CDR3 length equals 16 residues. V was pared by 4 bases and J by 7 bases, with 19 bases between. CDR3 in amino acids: CASSSGGAVLYGELFF. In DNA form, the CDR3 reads TGTGCCAGCAGCTCAGGGGGGGCGGTCCTTTACGGGGAGCTGTTTTTT.

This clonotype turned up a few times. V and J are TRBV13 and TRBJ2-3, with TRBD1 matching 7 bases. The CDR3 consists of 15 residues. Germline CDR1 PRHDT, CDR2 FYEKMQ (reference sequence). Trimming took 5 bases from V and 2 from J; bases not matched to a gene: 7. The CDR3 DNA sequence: TGTGCCAGCAGCATACCAGGGGGTCCCACAGATACGCAGTATTTT. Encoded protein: CASSIPGGPTDTQYF.

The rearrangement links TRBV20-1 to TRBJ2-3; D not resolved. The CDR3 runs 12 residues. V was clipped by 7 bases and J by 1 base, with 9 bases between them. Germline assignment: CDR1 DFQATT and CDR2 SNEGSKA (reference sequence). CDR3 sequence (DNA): TGCAGTGTTACAACGGGCACAGATACGCAGTATTTT. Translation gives CSVTTGTDTQYF.

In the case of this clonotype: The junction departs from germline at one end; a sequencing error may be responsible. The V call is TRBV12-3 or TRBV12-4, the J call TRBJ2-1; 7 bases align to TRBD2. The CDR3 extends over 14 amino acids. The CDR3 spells CANSLAGSYNEQFF. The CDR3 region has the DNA TGTGCCAACAGTTTAGCGGGCAGCTACAATGAGCAGTTCTTC.